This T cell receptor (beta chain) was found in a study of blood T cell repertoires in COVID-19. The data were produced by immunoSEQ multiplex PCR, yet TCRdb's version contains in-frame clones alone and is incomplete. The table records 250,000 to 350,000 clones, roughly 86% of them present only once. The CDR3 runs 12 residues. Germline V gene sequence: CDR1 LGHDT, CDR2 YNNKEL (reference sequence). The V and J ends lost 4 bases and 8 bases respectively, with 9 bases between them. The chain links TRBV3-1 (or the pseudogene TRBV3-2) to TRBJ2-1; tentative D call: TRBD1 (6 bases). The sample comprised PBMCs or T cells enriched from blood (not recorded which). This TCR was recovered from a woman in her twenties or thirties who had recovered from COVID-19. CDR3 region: CASSLRTDEQFF. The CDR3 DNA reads TGTGCCAGCAGCCTTAGGACAGATGAGCAGTTCTTC.